The 25 T cell receptor beta chains given below trace back to one sample, sequenced in a study of cytomegalovirus exposure and HLA in healthy donors. The protocol was immunoSEQ multiplex PCR, while the TCRdb copy is restricted to in-frame clones and leaves out a portion. The profile shows roughly 100,000 clones, about 88% of them singletons. Sequenced: PBMCs. These receptors originate from a woman younger than 30 in good health and CMV-seropositive.

This clone has just a few counts. CDR3 DNA sequence: TGTGCCAGCAGGGCCCAGGGCGGGAGATACGAGCAGTACTTC. Its translation: CASRAQGGRYEQYF. The chain is built from TRBV2 and TRBJ2-7; 7 bases line up with TRBD2. Germline V gene lookup returns CDR1 SNHLY and CDR2 FYNNEI. CDR3 length equals 14 residues. J gave up 4 bases and V 6 bases, and 9 bases lay outside the gene matches.

This clone appeared once. The rearrangement uses TRBV5-4 and TRBJ2-5; possible D gene TRBD1, 6 bases. The CDR3 is 14 residues long. Per the germline V gene, CDR1 is SGHNT and CDR2 is YYREEE (reference sequence). The V and J ends lost 0 bases and 6 bases respectively, with 12 bases between them. The CDR3: CASSLGAGDKTQYF. The DNA for the CDR3 is TGTGCCAGCAGCTTGGGTGCAGGGGACAAGACCCAGTACTTC.

The chain carries TRBV23-1 and TRBJ2-5, with a possible D match to TRBD2 (6 bases). TRBV23-1 is annotated as an ORF whose role is uncertain. This CDR3 is built from 12 residues. The germline V and J ends were trimmed by 10 bases and 4 bases, with 13 bases remaining between them. This CDR3 is CAITGRTETQYF. DNA for the CDR3: TGCGCCATCACCGGGAGAACAGAGACCCAGTACTTC.

The chain recombines TRBV2 with TRBJ1-1; D gene ambiguous. With 7 bases removed from V and 1 base from J, the gap between germline ends came to 13 bases. The CDR3 contains 14 residues. Germline V gene data show CDR1 as SNHLY and CDR2 as FYNNEI. The DNA for the CDR3 is TGTGCCAGCACCATACGGAGGGCGAACACTGAAGCTTTCTTT. It translates to CASTIRRANTEAFF.

This rearrangement joins TRBV28 to TRBJ1-2, with 8 bases identical to TRBD1. Unmatched junction bases numbered 6, after V lost 6 bases and J lost 3 bases. Germline CDR1 MDHEN, CDR2 SYDVKM. The CDR3 length is 14 residues. The CDR3 spells CASRSGGADYGYTF. CDR3 nucleotide sequence: TGTGCCAGCAGGTCAGGGGGCGCTGACTATGGCTACACCTTC.

The chain is built from TRBV2 and TRBJ2-7; D remains unclear. The CDR3 is 14 residues long. Germline CDR1 and CDR2: SNHLY and FYNNEI. Trimming took 4 bases from V and 2 from J, leaving 12 bases between them. The CDR3 here is CASSGFTAAYEQYF. CDR3 DNA sequence: TGTGCCAGCAGTGGTTTCACAGCTGCCTACGAGCAGTACTTC.

The chain couples TRBV28 to TRBJ1-2; D is uncertain. This CDR3 has 12 amino acids. V lost 5 bases and J lost 4, with 8 bases in between. CDR1 and CDR2 (germline): MDHEN, SYDVKM. The DNA of the CDR3 is TGTGCCAGCAGTGCTATCTCCTATGGCTACACCTTC. It codes for CASSAISYGYTF.

This clone appeared once. The V and J genes are TRBV25-1 and TRBJ1-2; D may be TRBD1 (6 bases). Per germline, CDR1 MGHDK and CDR2 SYGVNS. V was cut by 8 bases and J by 0 bases, with 13 bases left in between. The CDR3 loop spans 14 amino acids. CDR3 sequence (DNA): TGTGCCAGCCTGGGGGACACCACTAACTATGGCTACACCTTC. Translating gives CASLGDTTNYGYTF.

V is TRBV5-1 and J is TRBJ2-3; TRBD1 aligns across 8 bases. Trimming took 7 bases from V and 1 from J; bases not matched to a gene: 5. There are 14 residues in the CDR3. Germline assignment: CDR1 SGHRS and CDR2 YFSETQ. The chain's CDR3 is CASSGTGRTDTQYF. DNA for the CDR3: TGCGCCAGCTCCGGGACAGGCCGCACAGATACGCAGTATTTT.

V usage is TRBV7-7 and J usage is TRBJ2-1; 10 nucleotides line up with TRBD2. The J segment lost 5 bases and the V segment lost 6 bases, leaving 10 bases of the junction unmatched. Germline-derived CDR1 and CDR2 are SSHAT and FNYEAQ (reference sequence). There are 16 residues in the CDR3. CDR3 in amino acids: CASSPLGLAEDNEQFF. CDR3 sequence (DNA): TGTGCCAGCAGTCCCCTAGGACTAGCGGAGGACAATGAGCAGTTCTTC.

The chain recombines TRBV30 with TRBJ1-3; tentative D call: TRBD1 (5 bases). This CDR3 is 14 amino acids long. V was trimmed by 5 bases and J by 1 base, leaving 12 bases between them. Germline loops: CDR1 GTSNPN, CDR2 SVGIG (reference sequence). This CDR3 reads CAWGDGGSGNTIYF. CDR3 nucleotides: TGTGCCTGGGGGGACGGAGGGTCTGGAAACACCATATATTTT.

V usage is TRBV7-9 and J usage is TRBJ2-7, with 8 nucleotides matching TRBD1. CDR3 length: 15 amino acids. The trim removed 7 bases at V and 6 bases at J, leaving 14 bases unmatched. The germline CDR1 and CDR2 sequences are SEHNR and FQNEAQ (reference sequence). This chain's CDR3 is CASNPLGQGRSEQYF. In DNA, the CDR3 is TGTGCCAGCAACCCCCTCGGACAGGGACGCAGCGAGCAGTACTTC.

This rearrangement joins TRBV6-1 to TRBJ2-2; TRBD2 matches at 8 bases. V gave up 8 bases and J gave up 0 bases; unmatched junction bases: 5. Germline V lookup: CDR1 MNHNS, CDR2 SASEGT. The CDR3 is made up of 15 amino acids. CDR3 region: CASCREGSNTGELFF. In DNA, the CDR3 is TGTGCCAGCTGCCGGGAGGGCTCGAACACCGGGGAGCTGTTTTTT.

V usage is TRBV19 and J usage is TRBJ2-1; 9 nucleotides match TRBD2. The V segment lost 3 bases and the J segment 7 bases; nucleotides outside the gene matches: 10. CDR3 length equals 16 residues. Germline-derived CDR1 and CDR2 are LNHDA and SQIVND (reference sequence). The CDR3 DNA follows: TGTGCCAGTAGTATGCTGCCAGCGGGAGGTGTAAATGAGCAGTTCTTC. Its protein product is CASSMLPAGGVNEQFF.

The rearrangement links TRBV15 to TRBJ1-5; D gene ambiguous. Trimming pared 1 base from V and 2 bases from J, leaving 3 bases between. Germline V gives CDR1 LNHNV, CDR2 YYDKDF (reference sequence). The length of the CDR3 is 13 residues. The CDR3 protein is CATSRGGNQPQHF. Written as DNA, the CDR3 is TGTGCCACCAGCAGAGGCGGCAATCAGCCCCAGCATTTT.

The chain employs TRBV29-1 and TRBJ1-1, with D possibly TRBD1 on 6 matching bases. Trimming shortened V by 3 bases and J by 10 bases, and 12 bases separated the two germline ends. The CDR3 loop spans 11 amino acids. Germline assignment: CDR1 SQVTM and CDR2 ANQGSEA. CDR3 amino acids: CSVDGGIRAFF. The CDR3 DNA sequence: TGCAGCGTTGATGGGGGCATTCGAGCTTTCTTT.

The V and J genes are TRBV2 and TRBJ1-2; TRBD1 matches 8 bases. V gave up 7 bases and J gave up 5 bases; unmatched junction bases: 3. Germline assignment: CDR1 SNHLY and CDR2 FYNNEI. The CDR3 totals 12 residues. Here the CDR3 reads CASKGQEYGYTF. The CDR3 nucleotides read TGTGCCAGCAAGGGACAGGAGTATGGCTACACCTTC. The variable domain in full, completed from reference TRBV2 and TRBJ1-2, reads EPEVTQTPSHQVTQMGQEVILRCVPISNHLYFYWYRQILGQKVEFLVSFYNNEISEKSEIFDDQFSVERPDGSNFTLKIRSTKLEDSAMYFCASKGQEYGYTFGSGTRLTVV.

The chain combines TRBV6-5 with TRBJ2-5; D is unclear. CDR3 length equals 11 residues. Trimming cost V 5 bases and J 5 bases, with 6 bases left between them. From germline, CDR1 is MNHEY and CDR2 SVGAGI. Here the CDR3 reads CASSPGETQYF. CDR3 in DNA: TGTGCCAGCAGTCCCGGGGAGACCCAGTACTTC.

This chain connects TRBV19 to TRBJ2-3, with a weak D call TRBD2 (5 bases). The CDR3 consists of 13 residues. CDR1 is LNHDA and CDR2 is SQIVND in the germline V gene (reference sequence). V lost 3 bases and J 3 bases, leaving 7 bases between the germline ends. The CDR3 spells CASSISGTDTQYF. CDR3 DNA: TGTGCCAGTAGTATTTCGGGGACAGATACGCAGTATTTT.

This clone showed up just once. The chain links TRBV19 to TRBJ1-2, with 7 positions matching TRBD1. The ends lost 7 bases at V and 6 bases at J; junction bases unmatched: 8. The germline CDR1 and CDR2 sequences are LNHDA and SQIVND (reference sequence). The CDR3 extends over 13 amino acids. The CDR3 loop reads CASTLGGWDGYTF. The CDR3 DNA sequence: TGTGCCAGTACCTTAGGGGGCTGGGATGGCTACACCTTC.

This clone was counted a single time. The chain joins TRBV12-5 to TRBJ1-1; D might be TRBD1 (6 bases). This CDR3 contains 13 residues. Between the trimmed V and J ends, which lost 7 bases and 4 bases, there was a span of 13 bases. In germline, CDR1 is LGHNT, CDR2 FRNRAP. DNA of the CDR3: TGTGCTAGTGCCGCCACAGGGTCCACTGAAGCTTTCTTT. Translation gives CASAATGSTEAFF.

The rearrangement joins TRBV2 to TRBJ1-1, with D maybe TRBD1 (6 bases). V dropped 6 bases and J dropped 0 bases, with 8 bases sitting between them. The CDR3 length is 13 residues. The germline V gene has CDR1 SNHLY and CDR2 FYNNEI. The CDR3 sequence is CASSYRVNTEAFF. The DNA for the CDR3 is TGTGCCAGCAGCTACAGGGTGAACACTGAAGCTTTCTTT.

The gene calls are TRBV30 and TRBJ1-1, with a tentative D call TRBD1 (6 bases). The CDR3 length is 14 residues. CDR1 and CDR2 from the germline V gene are GTSNPN and SVGIG (reference sequence). With 2 bases removed from V and 4 bases from J, the gap between germline ends came to 14 bases. The CDR3 here is CAWSQQGVSTEAFF. The CDR3 nucleotides read TGTGCCTGGAGTCAACAGGGAGTTAGCACTGAAGCTTTCTTT.

The rearrangement joins TRBV10-1 to TRBJ1-1; D possibly corresponds to TRBD1 (6 bases). Germline V gene data show CDR1 as WNHNN and CDR2 as SYGVQD (reference sequence). The CDR3 extends over 13 amino acids. V was pared by 5 bases and J by 5 bases, with 12 bases between. DNA of the CDR3: TGCGCCAGCAGTTTTGGGACAACGACTGAAGCTTTCTTT. This translates into CASSFGTTTEAFF.

This clone was counted between two and nine times. The chain uses TRBV2 and TRBJ1-5; D remains unclear. V was shortened by 7 bases and J by 0 bases, with 13 bases between the two germline ends. Looked up from germline, CDR1 is SNHLY and CDR2 is FYNNEI. The CDR3 contains 15 residues. CDR3 region: CASTREGDSNQPQHF. DNA for the CDR3: TGTGCCAGCACGCGGGAGGGAGATAGCAATCAGCCCCAGCATTTT. Based on the CDR3 plus reference TRBV2 and TRBJ1-5, the full variable domain is EPEVTQTPSHQVTQMGQEVILRCVPISNHLYFYWYRQILGQKVEFLVSFYNNEISEKSEIFDDQFSVERPDGSNFTLKIRSTKLEDSAMYFCASTREGDSNQPQHFGDGTRLSIL.